This T cell receptor beta chain was recovered during a study of sequential checkpoint blockade in melanoma. Using immunoSEQ multiplex PCR, the repertoire was profiled, and TCRdb retains in-frame clones only, with some absent. This sample has about 19,000 clones, with roughly 28% found just once. Treatment of the sample: randomized to nivolumab then ipilimumab (arm A) or the reverse (arm B). CDR3 length: 13 residues. Germline CDR1 and CDR2: GTSNPN and SVGIG (reference sequence). Trimming left V 1 base short and J 5 bases short, with 11 bases between. V gene TRBV30 combines with J gene TRBJ1-2; D is unclear. Sequencing was performed on tumor tissue (inferred from file names), taken from a patient given nivolumab and ipilimumab in sequence. The sequence came from a human donor with melanoma. In DNA form, the CDR3 reads TGTGCCTGGAGTGCAGGAGGCGGGTATGGCTACACCTTC. Translated: CAWSAGGGYGYTF. Full variable domain (outside the CDR3, taken from reference TRBV30 and TRBJ1-2): SQTIHQWPATLVQPVGSPLSLECTVEGTSNPNLYWYRQAAGRGLQLLFYSVGIGQISSEVPQNLSASRPQDRQFILSSKKLLLSDSGFYLCAWSAGGGYGYTFGSGTRLTVV.